This T cell receptor (beta chain) originates from a study of OX40 agonist ivuxolimab in advanced cancers. Study details: Patients were infused with ivuxolimab every 2 weeks at 0.01 to 10 mg/kg.

Comments on this clone: The same CDR3 also results from other DNA sequences found in this sample.

V lost 0 bases to trimming and J lost 0 bases, with 3 bases between them. Germline V gene data show CDR1 as SGHRS and CDR2 as YFSETQ. The CDR3 has 13 residues. Prior autoimmune disease or systemic immunosuppression barred patients. Sequencing was performed with immunoSEQ multiplex PCR; in TCRdb, only in-frame clones are kept and a portion is missing. This table holds about 52,000 clones, approximately 80% found once. Sequences were derived from CD4+ or CD8+ T cells sorted from blood, sampled in a trial of the OX40 agonist ivuxolimab. The sequence came from an adult with an advanced solid tumor such as melanoma, head and neck, liver or kidney cancer. V usage is TRBV5-1 and J usage is TRBJ1-1; no firm D call. The CDR3 sequence: CASSLGLNTEAFF. The CDR3 region has the DNA TGCGCCAGCAGCTTGGGCTTGAACACTGAAGCTTTCTTT.